Presented here are 21 T cell receptor beta chains from one specimen sequenced in a study of regulatory T cells in long-lasting Graves disease. Combining iRepertoire HTBI primers with Arm-PCR of CDR3 regions, the authors built TCR beta libraries. Via MiXCR, TCRdb re-called the multiplex PCR reads, giving one row per CDR3 protein. This table holds 420,000 or so distinct CDR3 sequences, about 17% found once. The time point denotes: newly diagnosed GD, antithyroid drugs for less than 3 months. RNA from PBMCs was the source of the TCR library. The sample also formed part of further work on T cells in Graves' hyperthyroidism and ophthalmopathy.

This sample comprised peripheral blood mononuclear cells (PBMCs), obtained at new diagnosis, from a patient treated with antithyroid drugs. Receptor source: a woman aged 18-30 years with Graves disease.

V and J are TRBV19 and TRBJ2-3; 9 bases match TRBD2. The CDR3 extends over 14 amino acids. The V segment lost 4 bases and the J segment 4 bases; nucleotides outside the gene matches: 3. Germline loops: CDR1 LNHDA, CDR2 SQIVND (reference sequence). This CDR3 is CASSNSGSADTQYF. For the CDR3, the DNA is TGTGCCAGTAGTAATAGCGGGAGTGCAGATACGCAGTATTTT. Full variable domain (remainder filled in from reference TRBV19 and TRBJ2-3): DGGITQSPKYLFRKEGQNVTLSCEQNLNHDAMYWYRQDPGQGLRLIYYSQIVNDFQKGDIAEGYSVSREKKESFPLTVTSAQKNPTAFYLCASSNSGSADTQYFGPGTRLTVL.

This clonotype has only a few counts. The genes are TRBV10-3 and TRBJ2-5, with D possibly matching TRBD1 (6 bases). From germline, CDR1 is ENHRY and CDR2 SYGVKD. Deletions cut 0 bases from V and 1 base from J, with 12 bases between. The CDR3 sequence is 16 residues long. CDR3 amino acids: CAISESSIRGQETQYF. As DNA, the CDR3 is TGTGCCATCAGTGAGTCGAGTATCAGGGGCCAAGAGACCCAGTACTTC.

This clonotype has a count of ten or more. V usage is TRBV11-2 and J usage is TRBJ2-7; maybe TRBD2 (7 bases). Trimming pared 4 bases from V and 1 base from J, leaving 14 bases between. This CDR3 contains 15 residues. Looked up from germline, CDR1 is SGHAT and CDR2 is FQNNGV. CDR3 sequence (DNA): TGTGCCAGCAGCTCCCGGGGGGCAGGGTCCTACGAGCAGTACTTC. This translates into CASSSRGAGSYEQYF.

The V call is TRBV28, the J call TRBJ1-1; possibly TRBD1 for D (6 bases). V lost 7 bases and J 2 bases, leaving 14 bases between the germline ends. The V gene's germline CDR1 is MDHEN and CDR2 SYDVKM. The CDR3 totals 14 residues. The CDR3 sequence is CASKTPGGNTEAFF. Written as DNA, the CDR3 is TGTGCCAGCAAAACCCCCGGGGGCAACACTGAAGCTTTCTTT. Full variable domain (rest looked up from reference TRBV28 and TRBJ1-1): DVKVTQSSRYLVKRTGEKVFLECVQDMDHENMFWYRQDPGLGLRLIYFSYDVKMKEKGDIPEGYSVSREKKERFSLILESASTNQTSMYLCASKTPGGNTEAFFGQGTRLTVV.

The chain joins TRBV7-2 to TRBJ2-7; 7 nucleotides agree with TRBD1. Looked up from germline, CDR1 is SGHTA and CDR2 is FQGNSA. This CDR3 has 15 residues. Trimming took 5 bases from V and 5 from J; bases not matched to a gene: 12. CDR3 residues: CASSLRLDRADEQYF. The DNA of the CDR3 is TGTGCCAGCAGCCTCAGACTCGACAGGGCCGACGAGCAGTACTTC. Using reference TRBV7-2 and TRBJ2-7 for the parts outside the CDR3, the full variable domain is GAGVSQSPSNKVTEKGKDVELRCDPISGHTALYWYRQSLGQGLEFLIYFQGNSAPDKSGLPSDRFSAERTGGSVSTLTIQRTQQEDSAVYLCASSLRLDRADEQYFGPGTRLTVT.

This clonotype was counted at least ten times. The chain combines TRBV2 with TRBJ2-5; TRBD1 matches 7 bases. The CDR3 extends over 15 amino acids. Germline V lookup: CDR1 SNHLY, CDR2 FYNNEI. V shed 1 base and J 5 bases; nucleotides not matched to a gene: 7. This chain's CDR3 is CASSEGVTGLETQYF. Written as DNA, the CDR3 is TGTGCCAGCAGTGAAGGGGTGACAGGGCTCGAGACCCAGTACTTC.

A few counts support this clonotype. The CDR3 sequence is CASSRGAGGSYEQYF. In nucleotides, the CDR3 is TGTGCCAGCAGCCGGGGCGCGGGGGGGAGCTACGAGCAGTACTTC. V usage is TRBV3-1 and J usage is TRBJ2-7; 9 bases fit TRBD2. Looked up from germline, CDR1 is LGHDT and CDR2 is YNNKEL (reference sequence). J lost 3 bases, V lost 4 bases, and 7 bases had no gene match. The CDR3 loop spans 15 amino acids.

There are many counts of this clonotype. The chain recombines TRBV5-1 with TRBJ2-3, with TRBD2 identical over 8 bases. V was clipped by 5 bases and J by 4 bases; unmatched bases: 12. Per the germline V gene, CDR1 is SGHRS and CDR2 is YFSETQ. This CDR3 region has 16 residues. The CDR3 DNA sequence: TGCGCCAGCAGACCGGCCCAGCGGGAGTCCCCAGATACGCAGTATTTT. Protein: CASRPAQRESPDTQYF.

This clonotype occurred many times. V is TRBV2 and J is TRBJ2-1; D gene ambiguous. With 8 bases removed from V and 0 bases from J, the gap between germline ends came to 11 bases. The V gene's germline CDR1 is SNHLY and CDR2 FYNNEI. The CDR3 has 14 residues. The CDR3: CASCPHSSYNEQFF. The CDR3 DNA reads as TGTGCCAGCTGCCCACATAGCTCCTACAATGAGCAGTTCTTC.

This clonotype was seen more than once but under ten times. This chain uses TRBV27 with TRBJ1-5; TRBD1 agrees at 8 bases. This CDR3 region has 16 residues. Germline V gene sequence: CDR1 MNHEY, CDR2 SMNVEV (reference sequence). Trimming took 5 bases from V and 1 from J; bases not matched to a gene: 7. For the CDR3, the DNA is TGTGCCAGCAGTCCTCGACAGGGGTTAAGCAATCAGCCCCAGCATTTT. Translated: CASSPRQGLSNQPQHF.

The table lists this clonotype with many counts. J is TRBJ2-7 and V is TRBV12-3 or TRBV12-4, with 8 bases fitting TRBD1. V gave up 3 bases and J gave up 4 bases; unmatched junction bases: 11. The CDR3 has 16 amino acids. The CDR3 coding sequence is TGTGCCAGCAGTTTGGCCGGAGGGACAGGACGATACGAGCAGTACTTC. Its protein product is CASSLAGGTGRYEQYF.

V and J are TRBV6-5 and TRBJ2-1; 16 nucleotides align to TRBD2. The V gene's germline CDR1 is MNHEY and CDR2 SVGAGI. The CDR3 consists of 21 residues. V trimming: 4 bases; J trimming: 1 base; junction bases outside the gene matches: 13. CDR3 amino acids: CASSWLAPGLAGGGSYNEQFF. In DNA, the CDR3 is TGTGCCAGCAGTTGGCTCGCCCCGGGACTAGCGGGAGGGGGGTCCTACAATGAGCAGTTCTTC.

This clonotype was counted many times. This rearrangement joins TRBV7-9 to TRBJ2-3, with 8 bases identical to TRBD1. This CDR3 has 15 residues. Germline-derived CDR1 and CDR2 are SEHNR and FQNEAQ (reference sequence). V was clipped by 1 base and J by 3 bases; unmatched bases: 3. This chain's CDR3 is CASSLEGTGTDTQYF. DNA of the CDR3: TGTGCCAGCAGCTTAGAAGGGACAGGAACAGATACGCAGTATTTT.

This clonotype was picked up many times. The chain recombines TRBV7-6 with TRBJ1-2; no firm D call. The ends were cut back, 4 bases at V and 5 bases at J, with 11 bases in the middle. Germline V lookup: CDR1 SGHVS, CDR2 FNYEAQ. The CDR3 totals 13 residues. The DNA of the CDR3 is TGTGCCAGCAGCTACCCGGACGCGTATGGCTACACCTTC. It translates to CASSYPDAYGYTF.

This clonotype has a handful of counts. V and J are TRBV5-1 and TRBJ2-3, with 8 bases fitting TRBD2. The CDR3 has 16 residues. Germline V lookup: CDR1 SGHRS, CDR2 YFSETQ. Trimming at V came to 4 bases and at J to 0 bases, leaving 7 bases not matched to a gene. CDR3 sequence reads: CASSGPLAGSTDTQYF. In nucleotides, the CDR3 is TGCGCCAGCAGCGGGCCCTTAGCGGGAAGCACAGATACGCAGTATTTT.

This clonotype was observed many times. The germline gene is not matched at one end of the junction; a read error may be the cause. V gene TRBV2 combines with J gene TRBJ1-5; D possibly corresponds to TRBD1 (5 bases). Germline V gene lookup returns CDR1 SNHLY and CDR2 FYNNEI. CDR3 size: 15 residues. The CDR3 DNA reads TGTGCCAGCAGTGGTTTTGGGCAGGGCAACCAGCCCCAGCATTTT. This encodes CASSGFGQGNQPQHF.

This clonotype was seen repeatedly, ten times or more. CDR3 amino acids: CASSWSDRRRTGNNSPLHF. CDR3 nucleotides: TGTGCCAGCAGTTGGAGCGACAGGAGGAGGACAGGGAATAATTCACCCCTCCACTTT. The rearrangement links TRBV12-3 or TRBV12-4 to TRBJ1-6, with 8 bases lining up with TRBD1. Germline trimming cut 4 bases from V and 5 bases from J; bases unmatched to any gene: 16. The CDR3 covers 19 residues.

This clonotype appeared many times. This rearrangement joins TRBV11-2 to TRBJ2-7; TRBD1 is a possible D gene (5 bases). The germline CDR1 and CDR2 sequences are SGHAT and FQNNGV. The CDR3 is 14 amino acids. The V gene lost 1 base and the J gene lost 6 bases, with 13 bases spanning the gap. This CDR3 reads CASSLAGQGREQYF. The CDR3 nucleotides read TGTGCCAGCAGCTTAGCCGGCCAGGGTCGCGAGCAGTACTTC.

The CDR3 coding sequence is TGTGCCAGCAGCTTCTTCGGGACAGATACGCAGTATTTT. Translation: CASSFFGTDTQYF. V and J are TRBV7-3 and TRBJ2-3; the D is unclear. This CDR3 has 13 amino acids. Germline CDR1 SGHTA, CDR2 FQGTGA. Trimming removed 3 bases from V and 3 bases from J, with 7 bases in between.

This clonotype has more than one count but fewer than ten. This rearrangement joins TRBV20-1 to TRBJ1-4, with D possibly being TRBD1 (6 bases). This CDR3 is built from 14 residues. The V gene's germline CDR1 is DFQATT and CDR2 SNEGSKA (reference sequence). Trimming took 5 bases from V and 5 from J, leaving 15 bases between them. CDR3 sequence reads: CSAQRGGTNEKLFF. The CDR3 nucleotides are TGCAGTGCTCAGAGGGGGGGTACAAATGAAAAACTGTTTTTT.

The chain combines TRBV19 with TRBJ2-7, with unresolved D. The CDR3 contains 13 residues. Germline CDR1 is LNHDA and CDR2 is SQIVND (reference sequence). V was trimmed by 3 bases and J by 2 bases, leaving 8 bases between them. DNA of the CDR3: TGTGCCAGTAGTATCGTCGGAGCCTACGAGCAGTACTTC. Amino acids: CASSIVGAYEQYF.